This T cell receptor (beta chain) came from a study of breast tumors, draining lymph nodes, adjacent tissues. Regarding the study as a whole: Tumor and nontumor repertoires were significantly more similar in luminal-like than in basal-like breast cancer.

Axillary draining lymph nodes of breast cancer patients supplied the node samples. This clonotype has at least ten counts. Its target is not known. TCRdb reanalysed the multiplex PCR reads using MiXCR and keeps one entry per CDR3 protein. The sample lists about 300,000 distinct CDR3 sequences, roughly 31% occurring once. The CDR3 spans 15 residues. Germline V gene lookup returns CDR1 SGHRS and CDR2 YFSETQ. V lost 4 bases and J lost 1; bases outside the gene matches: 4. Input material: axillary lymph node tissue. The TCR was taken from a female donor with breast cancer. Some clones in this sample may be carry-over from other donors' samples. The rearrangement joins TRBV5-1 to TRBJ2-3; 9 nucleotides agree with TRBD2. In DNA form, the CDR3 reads TGCGCCAGCAGCGTTAGCGGGAGAGGCACAGATACGCAGTATTTT. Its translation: CASSVSGRGTDTQYF. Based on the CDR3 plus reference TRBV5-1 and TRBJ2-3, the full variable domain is KAGVTQTPRYLIKTRGQQVTLSCSPISGHRSVSWYQQTPGQGLQFLFEYFSETQRNKGNFPGRFSGRQFSNSRSEMNVSTLELGDSALYLCASSVSGRGTDTQYFGPGTRLTVL.